Detailed here is one TCR beta chain. The source of the sample is a study of blood T cell repertoires in COVID-19. For the study at large: Researchers got acute and convalescent COVID-19 samples from the United States, Italy and Spain.

Under the authors' procedure: For nucleated cells, counts were estimated from reference gene primer amplification. The assay was immunoSEQ multiplex PCR, and TCRdb's table has in-frame clones only and misses some. V and J calls and clone size are given by that table; D and trimming were obtained from the DNA. The sample records tens of thousands of clones, about four fifths being singletons. This CDR3 contains 16 residues. Germline V CDR1 and CDR2: SGHVS, FQNEAQ. Trimming stripped 0 bases from V and 0 bases from J, with 9 bases between. The sequencing sample was made of peripheral blood. The chain links TRBV7-8 to TRBJ2-4; D is ambiguous. The sequence was obtained from a woman in her fifties or sixties with acute or convalescent COVID-19. CDR3 region: CASSLAGVLAKNIQYF. CDR3 sequence (DNA): TGTGCCAGCAGCTTAGCCGGAGTTCTAGCCAAAAACATTCAGTACTTC.